This T cell receptor beta chain originates from a study of T cell responses to AZD1222 COVID-19 vaccine. Study results and caveats: Baseline antibody screening turned up just a handful of seropositive AZD1222 recipients. Reportedly, nearly half the spike-specific TCRs target unmutated variant regions.

With regard to this clone: Its target is not known.

V was trimmed by 8 bases and J by 0 bases, leaving 16 bases between them. Germline lookup yields CDR1 LNHDA and CDR2 SQIVND (reference sequence). The CDR3 covers 15 residues. Clones were sequenced by immunoSEQ multiplex PCR, and TCRdb holds only the in-frame ones, with some missing. Counted here are about 180,000 clones, about nine tenths occurring once; the ten biggest clones make up around 1.5%. The clonotype was recovered from an adult in good health. The V gene is TRBV19, the J gene TRBJ1-1, with D maybe TRBD1 (5 bases). The sample was peripheral blood, taken on day 0 of AZD1222 vaccination. The DNA for the CDR3 is TGTGCCAGTGGGACCCGAGGGACCATGAACACTGAAGCTTTCTTT. Encoded protein: CASGTRGTMNTEAFF. Supplemented by reference TRBV19 and TRBJ1-1, the full variable domain reads DGGITQSPKYLFRKEGQNVTLSCEQNLNHDAMYWYRQDPGQGLRLIYYSQIVNDFQKGDIAEGYSVSREKKESFPLTVTSAQKNPTAFYLCASGTRGTMNTEAFFGQGTRLTVV.